This TCR beta chain is from a study of shared clonotypes between healthy human individuals (dated by TCRdb to 2020 to 2022). Study-level background: The cohort comprised a couple of women and a few men aged 18 to 49 years. To increase sequencing depth and limit assay-specific biases, different laboratories used diverse techniques to prepare libraries and sequence TCR repertoires. Per donor, leukapheresis produced somewhere between about 0.94 and 10 billion PBMCs. For each donor, CD4 naive and CD4 memory were each given three plates, CD8 naive was given two plates, and CD8 memory was given one plate. To estimate repertoire size and how much clonotypes are shared between individuals, the study performed deep sequencing of blood TCR repertoires from a few healthy adults.

Using the deep immunoSEQ assay, multiplex PCR amplified TCR CDR3 regions from genomic DNA. Extracted genomic DNA from each cell subset was spread evenly across all wells of several immunoSEQ 96-well plates, with each plate serving as a replicate. For sorted subsets, roughly 200 ng of genomic DNA, equivalent to 25,000 to 35,000 T cell genomes, went into each replicate PCR. The purified libraries were quantified using a Qubit 3.0 fluorometer, sized with a Bioanalyzer 2100, and then quantified again using the KAPA Library Quantification kit. Each immunoSEQ 96-well plate was sequenced on its own single-read 150-cycle Illumina NextSeq 550 flow cell. Concerning the study's data processing: Because the immunoSEQ output included only junctional sequences and no quality scores, the filtering could not be the same as the filtering used for full-length reads. To assign V/J genes and CDR3, sequences were annotated against IMGT germline references using PyIR, a Python wrapper for IgBLAST v1.9. Reads were filtered out if the reads had weak V/J assignments (E-value above 1e-6), no CDR3, stop codons, out-of-frame junctions, or ambiguous translated residues. V3J clonotypes were defined as sequences sharing an identical inferred V gene, J gene, and CDR3 amino acid sequence. To compute the percentage overlap between repertoires, the number of shared unique clonotypes was divided by the size of the smaller repertoire. Three approaches were used to assess repertoire richness: RTK rarefaction, the Chao1 estimator, and Recon v2.1 estimates of unobserved clonotypes. Generation probabilities for all TCRbeta clonotypes obtained by the gDNA method from several donors were computed using OLGA. TCRdb obtained this table from immuneACCESS and retained in-frame rearrangements with V and J assigned. These tables miss some clones; where compared with another copy, unresolved V genes account for less than half of the shortfall, and the remainder is unexplained. For V, J and clone size, that table is used; D and trimming come from the DNA. In this sample the table shows 550,000 to 750,000 clones, 92% of which occur a single time. Approximately 25% of the sample is taken by the ten largest.

The study at large found these results: Even with the large sequencing depth, rarefaction of the sorted-subset datasets indicated that sequencing was incomplete. Pairwise subsampling led to the expectation that sequencing depth would affect the degree of clonotype sharing among donors. Sampling was limited to blood, and TCR repertoires in tissue likely differ from TCR repertoires in blood. Naive subsets generally had larger estimated clonotype richness than memory subsets did. Across four donors, 5% to 6% of naive CD4, over 3% of naive CD8, around 2.5% of memory CD4, and 0.4% to 0.45% of memory CD8 clonotypes were shared. The genetic and exposure-history diversity represented was limited by the small number of donors. Clonotypes shared by all four sorted-subset donors showed higher generation probabilities than non-shared clonotypes.

As regards this clone: Its antigen remains undetermined. Per-nucleotide qualities are absent, and no much larger clonotype sits a single base away.

CDR1 MNHEY and CDR2 SMNVEV were looked up in the germline V gene (reference sequence). The CDR3 measures 13 amino acids from cysteine to phenylalanine. Only the CDR3 region is kept as DNA, spanning 39 bases read in frame from base 1. Trimming costs V 8 bases and J 2 bases, and their ends lie 12 bases apart. For the CD8 naive samples, CD45RO-negative cells were positively selected for CCR7, yielding a CD45RA+CCR7+ population from which TemRA cells were excluded. Healthy HIV-negative adults with no recently reported acute infections or vaccinations were included as donors. Every donor was a Caucasian adult living in Nashville, Tennessee, USA. Blood was collected by leukapheresis, and PBMCs were isolated by Ficoll-Histopaque density gradient centrifugation and then cryopreserved in liquid nitrogen vapor phase. Analytical flow cytometry was used to check the purity and quantity of each magnetically sorted T cell population. Genomic DNA was isolated from each sorted fraction and quantified by UV absorbance on a Nanodrop 2000c.

Input material: naive CD8+ T cells sorted from blood. Explained via the paper, the cell subset or site label denotes: CD45RA+CCR7+. The rearranged segments are TRBV27 and TRBJ2-5, with the D segment identity uncertain. The source is a man aged 25 to 40 in good health. The CDR3 in this case is CASRLLGQETQYF. The DNA is TGTGCCAGCCGGTTGTTGGGGCAAGAGACCCAGTACTTC.